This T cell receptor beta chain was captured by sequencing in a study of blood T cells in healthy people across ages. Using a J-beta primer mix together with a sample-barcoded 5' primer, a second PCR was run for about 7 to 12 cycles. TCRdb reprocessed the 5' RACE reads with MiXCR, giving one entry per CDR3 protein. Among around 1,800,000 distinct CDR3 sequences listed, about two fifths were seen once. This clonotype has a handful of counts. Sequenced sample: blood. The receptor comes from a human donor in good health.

CDR3 residues: CASSSPDRLTNYGYTF. The CDR3 DNA sequence: TGTGCCAGCAGTTCCCCGGACAGGTTAACTAACTATGGCTACACCTTC. This chain links TRBV6-6 with TRBJ1-2; 7 nucleotides line up with TRBD1. Trimming at V came to 4 bases and at J to 0 bases, leaving 8 bases not matched to a gene. This CDR3 contains 16 residues. Germline V gene sequence: CDR1 MNHNY, CDR2 SVGAGI (reference sequence).